The 14 T cell receptor beta chains presented below share a single source sample, sequenced in a study of CD8+CD57+ T cells in acquired aplastic anemia. Genomic DNA served as template for TCR beta VDJ and CDR3 profiling. MiXCR was run by TCRdb on the reads, yielding one entry per CDR3 protein. Here the sample spans approximately 190,000 distinct CDR3 sequences, around three fifths being singletons. The sample was sorted CD4+, CD8+, or CD8+CD57+ T cells (not recorded which) from PBMCs. These receptors came from a human donor with severe aplastic anemia or a healthy control (not recorded which).

This chain joins TRBV2 and TRBJ1-2; D might be TRBD1 (5 bases). The CDR3 extends over 13 amino acids. Trimming removed 9 bases from V and 8 bases from J, with 19 bases in between. Germline lookup yields CDR1 SNHLY and CDR2 FYNNEI. The CDR3 DNA reads TGTGCCAGTGGCGGAGGTAATCGGGGCGGCTACACCTTC. It yields the protein CASGGGNRGGYTF.

Many counts were recorded for this clonotype. This sequence joins TRBV2 and TRBJ1-1; D not resolved. This CDR3 has 12 residues. Per the germline V gene, CDR1 is SNHLY and CDR2 is FYNNEI. V lost 4 bases and J lost 6, with 9 bases in between. The CDR3 bases are TGTGCCAGCAGTGTTGAGCAGTCTGAAGCTTTCTTT. This sequence encodes CASSVEQSEAFF.

In the case of this clonotype: The missing conserved phenylalanine or tryptophan at the end of this CDR3 makes a read error likely. The gene calls are TRBV20-1 and TRBJ1-6; 11 bases match TRBD1. From germline, CDR1 is DFQATT and CDR2 SNEGSKA (reference sequence). V shed 5 bases, J shed 7 bases, and the junction held 4 bases outside the gene matches. There are 14 residues in the CDR3. CDR3 nucleotides: TGCAGTGCTCGGGACAGGGGGGGAAATTCACCCCTCCACATC. Protein: CSARDRGGNSPLHI.

The rearrangement links TRBV15 to TRBJ1-1; D may be TRBD1 (5 bases). Trimming took off 10 bases at V and 3 bases at J, with 21 bases between the two ends. This CDR3 region has 15 residues. Germline V gene sequence: CDR1 LNHNV, CDR2 YYDKDF (reference sequence). CDR3 in amino acids: CASSLEGSVDTEAFF. In nucleotides, the CDR3 is TGTGCCAGCAGTTTAGAGGGGTCCGTCGACACTGAAGCTTTCTTT.

The rearrangement joins TRBV19 to TRBJ1-5, with 8 positions matching TRBD1. After removal of 8 bases from V and 2 bases from J, the junction contained 8 bases not matched to a gene. The length of the CDR3 is 15 residues. CDR1 and CDR2 from the germline V gene are LNHDA and SQIVND (reference sequence). The chain's CDR3 is CASRQGASGNQPQHF. CDR3 nucleotides: TGTGCCAGTCGGCAGGGGGCCAGTGGCAATCAGCCCCAGCATTTT.

This sequence joins TRBV7-9 and TRBJ2-1, with D tentatively TRBD2 (5 bases). The ends were cut back, 9 bases at V and 8 bases at J, with 11 bases in the middle. Germline lookup yields CDR1 SEHNR and CDR2 FQNEAQ (reference sequence). The length of the CDR3 is 11 residues. The CDR3 sequence: CASRTRDEQFF. The CDR3 region has the DNA TGTGCCAGTAGAACTAGGGATGAGCAGTTCTTC.

Worth noting for this clonotype: At one end, the junction sequence differs from germline, possibly due to a read error. CDR3 in DNA: TGTGCCAGCAGTCGAGGGTCAGTACTGGACGAGCAGTGCTTC. Translating gives CASSRGSVLDEQCF. The V call is TRBV25-1, the J call TRBJ2-7; TRBD2 is a possible D gene (5 bases). This CDR3 is built from 14 residues. Germline CDR1 and CDR2: MGHDK and SYGVNS.

The chain uses TRBV7-3 and TRBJ2-2; D not resolved. The CDR3 spans 14 residues. Germline V gene data show CDR1 as SGHTA and CDR2 as FQGTGA. Trimming shortened V by 2 bases and J by 1 base, and 5 bases separated the two germline ends. This chain's CDR3 is CASSLSWNTGELFF. The CDR3, as DNA: TGTGCCAGCAGCTTATCATGGAACACCGGGGAGCTGTTTTTT.

Concerning this clonotype itself: A junction boundary mismatches the germline segment, possibly from a read error. The chain recombines TRBV10-1 with TRBJ2-7; D is ambiguous. Germline lookup yields CDR1 WNHNN and CDR2 SYGVQD (reference sequence). This CDR3 has 16 amino acids. The CDR3 region is CAISESGREYTYEQYF. The DNA of the CDR3 is TGTGCCATCAGTGAGTCTGGCAGAGAATACACCTACGAGCAGTACTTC.

J is TRBJ2-1 and V is TRBV6-2 or TRBV6-3; 7 bases match TRBD1. Per germline, CDR1 MNHEY and CDR2 SVGEGT. J gave up 4 bases and V 0 bases, and 3 bases lay outside the gene matches. This CDR3 has 15 residues. In DNA form, the CDR3 reads TGTGCCAGCAGTTACTCTGGGACAGTATACAATGAGCAGTTCTTC. As protein: CASSYSGTVYNEQFF.

The chain couples TRBV4-3 to TRBJ2-3; D possibly corresponds to TRBD2 (7 bases). This CDR3 region has 15 residues. Trimming left V 1 base short and J 3 bases short, with 11 bases between. Germline-derived CDR1 and CDR2 are LGHNA and YSLEER. CDR3 coding DNA: TGCGCCAGCAGCCAAGCAGGGGAGGGAACAGATACGCAGTATTTT. It translates to CASSQAGEGTDTQYF.

CDR3 sequence reads: CASSLGRGKYEQYF. CDR3 coding DNA: TGTGCCAGCAGTTTGGGCAGGGGAAAGTACGAGCAGTACTTC. The rearrangement uses TRBV2 and TRBJ2-7; tentative D call: TRBD1 (6 bases). V lost 5 bases and J lost 4, with 15 bases in between. The germline gives CDR1 SNHLY, CDR2 FYNNEI. The CDR3 spans 14 residues.

The chain employs TRBV7-9 and TRBJ2-7; 8 positions match TRBD1. CDR3 length equals 15 residues. Germline CDR1 and CDR2: SEHNR and FQNEAQ (reference sequence). With 5 bases clipped from V and 2 bases from J, the junction kept 8 bases outside the gene matches. CDR3 sequence: CASSHLGQVAYEQYF. The CDR3, as DNA: TGTGCCAGCAGCCATTTGGGACAGGTCGCCTACGAGCAGTACTTC.

The rearrangement links TRBV20-1 to TRBJ1-2, with D maybe TRBD1 (6 bases). Trimming removed 0 bases at V and 11 bases at J, with 19 bases between. Germline V gene data show CDR1 as DFQATT and CDR2 as SNEGSKA (reference sequence). This CDR3 comprises 14 residues. The CDR3: CSARDTQGMLGYTF. The CDR3 nucleotides are TGCAGTGCTAGAGATACGCAGGGGATGTTAGGGTACACCTTC.